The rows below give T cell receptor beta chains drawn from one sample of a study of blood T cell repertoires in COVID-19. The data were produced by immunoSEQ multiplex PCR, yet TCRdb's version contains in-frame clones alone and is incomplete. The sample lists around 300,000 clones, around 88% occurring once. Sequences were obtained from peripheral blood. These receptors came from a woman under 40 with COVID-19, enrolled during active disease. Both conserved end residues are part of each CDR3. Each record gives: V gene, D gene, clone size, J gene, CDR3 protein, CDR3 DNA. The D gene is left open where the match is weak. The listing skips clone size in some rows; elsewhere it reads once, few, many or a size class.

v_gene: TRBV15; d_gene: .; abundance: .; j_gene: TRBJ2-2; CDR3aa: CATSRQDRVNAGELFF; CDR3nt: TGTGCCACCAGCAGGCAGGACAGAGTAAATGCCGGGGAGCTGTTTTTT
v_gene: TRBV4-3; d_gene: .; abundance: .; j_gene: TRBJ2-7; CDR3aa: CASSQETDPPYEQYF; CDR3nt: TGCGCCAGCAGCCAAGAGACTGATCCGCCCTACGAGCAGTACTTC
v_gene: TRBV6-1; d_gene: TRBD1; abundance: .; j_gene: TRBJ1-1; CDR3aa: CASSERAGTGYTEAFF; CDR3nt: TGTGCCAGCAGTGAACGGGCCGGGACAGGGTACACTGAAGCTTTCTTT
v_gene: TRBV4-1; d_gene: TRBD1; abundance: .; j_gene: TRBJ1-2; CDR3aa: CASRGTGGFHGYTF; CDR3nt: TGCGCCAGCAGGGGGACAGGGGGCTTTCATGGCTACACCTTC
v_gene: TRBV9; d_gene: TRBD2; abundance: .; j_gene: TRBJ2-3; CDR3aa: CASSVLAGASSTDTQYF; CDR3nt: TGTGCCAGCAGCGTACTAGCGGGGGCGTCTAGCACAGATACGCAGTATTTT
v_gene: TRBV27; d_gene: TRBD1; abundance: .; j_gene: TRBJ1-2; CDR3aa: CASSFARDRGPSTYGYTF; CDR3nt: TGTGCCAGCAGTTTTGCGAGGGACAGGGGACCGTCCACCTATGGCTACACCTTC
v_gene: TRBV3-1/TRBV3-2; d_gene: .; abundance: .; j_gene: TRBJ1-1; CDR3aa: CASSQGIRGGGNTEAFF; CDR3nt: TGTGCCAGCAGCCAAGGAATTCGGGGAGGAGGGAACACTGAAGCTTTCTTT
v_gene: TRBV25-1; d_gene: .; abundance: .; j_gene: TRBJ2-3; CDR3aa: CASSERGPITDTQYF; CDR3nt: TGTGCCAGCAGTGAAAGAGGTCCCATCACAGATACGCAGTATTTT
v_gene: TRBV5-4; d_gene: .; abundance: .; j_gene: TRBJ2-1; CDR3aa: CASSTTRHGGEEQFF; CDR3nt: TGTGCCAGCAGCACAACTCGACATGGAGGGGAAGAGCAGTTCTTC
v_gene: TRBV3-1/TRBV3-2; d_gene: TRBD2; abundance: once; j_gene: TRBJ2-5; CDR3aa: CASSQAGGAPETQYF; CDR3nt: TGTGCCAGCAGCCAAGCGGGGGGGGCCCCAGAGACCCAGTACTTC
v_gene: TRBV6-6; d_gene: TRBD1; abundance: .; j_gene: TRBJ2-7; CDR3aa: CASSQGDYEQYF; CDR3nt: TGTGCCAGCAGCCAGGGGGACTACGAGCAGTACTTC
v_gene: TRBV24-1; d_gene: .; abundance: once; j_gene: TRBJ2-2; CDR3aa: CATSAGVAYTGELFF; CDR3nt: TGTGCCACCAGTGCCGGGGTAGCGTACACCGGGGAGCTGTTTTTT
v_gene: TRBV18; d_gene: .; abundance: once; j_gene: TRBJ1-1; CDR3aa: CASSPPSLGGGTEAFF; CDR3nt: TGTGCCAGCTCACCACCCTCCTTGGGGGGAGGCACTGAAGCTTTCTTT
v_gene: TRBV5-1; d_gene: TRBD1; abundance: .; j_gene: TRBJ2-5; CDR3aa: CASTRGQPQETQYF; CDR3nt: TGCGCCAGCACCCGGGGACAGCCCCAAGAGACCCAGTACTTC
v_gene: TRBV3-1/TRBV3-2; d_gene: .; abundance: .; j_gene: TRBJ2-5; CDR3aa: CASSQPPNRETQYF; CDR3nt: TGTGCCAGCAGCCAACCCCCTAACCGAGAGACCCAGTACTTC
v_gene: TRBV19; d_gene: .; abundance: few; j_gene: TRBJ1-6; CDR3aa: CASSLVGEASPLHF; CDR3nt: TGTGCCAGTAGTTTAGTGGGGGAGGCCTCACCCCTCCACTTT
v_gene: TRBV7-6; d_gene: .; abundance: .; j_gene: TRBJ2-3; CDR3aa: CASSLGVAWVDTQYF; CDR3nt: TGTGCCAGCAGCTTAGGTGTAGCGTGGGTAGATACGCAGTATTTT